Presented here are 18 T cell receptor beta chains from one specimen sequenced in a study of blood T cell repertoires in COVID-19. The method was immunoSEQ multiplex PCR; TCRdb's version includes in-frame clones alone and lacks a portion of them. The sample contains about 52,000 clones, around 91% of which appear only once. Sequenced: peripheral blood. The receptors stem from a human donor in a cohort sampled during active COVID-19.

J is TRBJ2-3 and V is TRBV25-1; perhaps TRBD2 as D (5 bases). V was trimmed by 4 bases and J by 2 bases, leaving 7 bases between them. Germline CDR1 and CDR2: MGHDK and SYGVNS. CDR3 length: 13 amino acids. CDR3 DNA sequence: TGTGCCAGCAGTGGACTATTCACAGATACGCAGTATTTT. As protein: CASSGLFTDTQYF.

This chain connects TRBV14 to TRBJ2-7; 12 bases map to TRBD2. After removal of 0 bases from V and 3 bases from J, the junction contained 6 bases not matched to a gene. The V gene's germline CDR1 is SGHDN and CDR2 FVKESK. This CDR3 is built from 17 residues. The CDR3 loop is CASSQERTSGVRYEQYF. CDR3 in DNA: TGTGCCAGCAGCCAAGAACGGACTAGCGGGGTCCGCTACGAGCAGTACTTC.

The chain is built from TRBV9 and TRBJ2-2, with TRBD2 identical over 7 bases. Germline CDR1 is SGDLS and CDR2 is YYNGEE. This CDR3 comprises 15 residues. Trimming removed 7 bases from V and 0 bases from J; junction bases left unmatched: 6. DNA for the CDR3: TGTGCCAGCGCGGGACTACCCTCGAACACCGGGGAGCTGTTTTTT. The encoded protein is CASAGLPSNTGELFF.

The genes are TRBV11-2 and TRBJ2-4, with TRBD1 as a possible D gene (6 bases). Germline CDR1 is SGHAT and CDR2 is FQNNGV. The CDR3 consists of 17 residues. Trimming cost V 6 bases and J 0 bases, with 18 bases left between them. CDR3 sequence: CASSPRRDNLAKNIQYF. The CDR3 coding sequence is TGTGCCAGCAGTCCACGCCGGGACAACCTAGCCAAAAACATTCAGTACTTC.

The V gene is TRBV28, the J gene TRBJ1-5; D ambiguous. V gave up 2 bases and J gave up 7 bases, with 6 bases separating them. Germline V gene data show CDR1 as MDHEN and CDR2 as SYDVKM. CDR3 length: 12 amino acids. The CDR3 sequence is CASSLPLQPQHF. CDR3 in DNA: TGTGCCAGCAGTTTACCCCTCCAGCCCCAGCATTTT.

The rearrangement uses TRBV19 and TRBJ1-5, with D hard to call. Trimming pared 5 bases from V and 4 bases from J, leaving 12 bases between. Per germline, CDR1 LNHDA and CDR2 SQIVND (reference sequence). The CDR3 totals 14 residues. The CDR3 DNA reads TGTGCCAGTAGTGCCATCTCGGGGAATCAGCCCCAGCATTTT. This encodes CASSAISGNQPQHF.

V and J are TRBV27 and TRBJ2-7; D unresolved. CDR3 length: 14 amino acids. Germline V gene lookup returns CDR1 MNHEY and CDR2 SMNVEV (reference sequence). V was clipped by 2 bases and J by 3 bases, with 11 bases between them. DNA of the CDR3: TGTGCCAGCAGTTTAGGCAGGCCGGTCTACGAGCAGTACTTC. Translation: CASSLGRPVYEQYF.

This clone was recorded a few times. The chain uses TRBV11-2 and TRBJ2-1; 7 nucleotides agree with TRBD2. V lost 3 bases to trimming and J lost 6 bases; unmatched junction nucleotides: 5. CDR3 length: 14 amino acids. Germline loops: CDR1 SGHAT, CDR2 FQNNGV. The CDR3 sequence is CASSFSLAVNEQFF. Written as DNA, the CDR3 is TGTGCCAGCAGCTTTAGTCTAGCGGTCAATGAGCAGTTCTTC.

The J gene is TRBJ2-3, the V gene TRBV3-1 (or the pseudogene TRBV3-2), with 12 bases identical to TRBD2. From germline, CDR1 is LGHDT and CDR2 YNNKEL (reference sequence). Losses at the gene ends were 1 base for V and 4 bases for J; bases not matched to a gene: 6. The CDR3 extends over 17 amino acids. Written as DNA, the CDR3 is TGTGCCAGCAGCCAAGTTCTAGCGGGAGGGAGCGCAGATACGCAGTATTTT. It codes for CASSQVLAGGSADTQYF.

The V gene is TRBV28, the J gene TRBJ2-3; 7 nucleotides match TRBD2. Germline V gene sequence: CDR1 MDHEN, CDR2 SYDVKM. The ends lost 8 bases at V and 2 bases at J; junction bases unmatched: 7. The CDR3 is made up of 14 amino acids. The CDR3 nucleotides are TGTGCCAGCCGGGTGGCGGGGGTCACAGATACGCAGTATTTT. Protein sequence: CASRVAGVTDTQYF.

CDR3 sequence: CASSSLTGTGANVLTF. The CDR3 DNA is TGTGCCAGCAGTTCCCTCACAGGGACTGGGGCCAACGTCCTGACTTTC. The chain is built from TRBV27 and TRBJ2-6; D perhaps matches TRBD1 (6 bases). The V end lost 4 bases, the J end lost 2 bases, and 12 bases lay between the germline ends. The CDR3 covers 16 residues. CDR1 is MNHEY and CDR2 is SMNVEV in the germline V gene (reference sequence). The full variable domain, completed using reference TRBV27 and TRBJ2-6, is EAQVTQNPRYLITVTGKKLTVTCSQNMNHEYMSWYRQDPGLGLRQIYYSMNVEVTDKGDVPEGYKVSRKEKRNFPLILESPSPNQTSLYFCASSSLTGTGANVLTFGAGSRLTVL.

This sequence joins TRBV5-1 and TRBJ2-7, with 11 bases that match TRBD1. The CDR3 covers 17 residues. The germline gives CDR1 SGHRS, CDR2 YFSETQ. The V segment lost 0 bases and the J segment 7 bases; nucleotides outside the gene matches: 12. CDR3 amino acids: CASSLVLLGQGVEEQYF. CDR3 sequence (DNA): TGCGCCAGCAGCTTGGTACTTCTGGGACAGGGGGTAGAGGAGCAGTACTTC.

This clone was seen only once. This chain's CDR3 is CASSLAARSETQYF. CDR3 nucleotides: TGTGCCAGCAGCTTAGCGGCTAGATCGGAGACCCAGTACTTC. V gene TRBV11-2 combines with J gene TRBJ2-5; D not resolved. Trimming removed 1 base at V and 5 bases at J, with 11 bases between. This CDR3 spans 14 amino acids. Germline lookup yields CDR1 SGHAT and CDR2 FQNNGV.

Here the CDR3 reads CASAGVNTEAFF. In DNA, the CDR3 is TGCGCCAGTGCCGGGGTAAACACTGAAGCTTTCTTT. This chain uses TRBV5-1 with TRBJ1-1; the D is unclear. The ends were cut back, 8 bases at V and 2 bases at J, with 10 bases in the middle. Germline V lookup: CDR1 SGHRS, CDR2 YFSETQ. The CDR3 has 12 amino acids.

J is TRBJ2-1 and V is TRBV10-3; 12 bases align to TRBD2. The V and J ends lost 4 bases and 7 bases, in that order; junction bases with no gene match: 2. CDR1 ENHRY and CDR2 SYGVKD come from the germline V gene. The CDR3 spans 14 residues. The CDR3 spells CAISGTSGINEQFF. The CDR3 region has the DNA TGTGCCATCAGTGGGACTAGCGGGATAAATGAGCAGTTCTTC.

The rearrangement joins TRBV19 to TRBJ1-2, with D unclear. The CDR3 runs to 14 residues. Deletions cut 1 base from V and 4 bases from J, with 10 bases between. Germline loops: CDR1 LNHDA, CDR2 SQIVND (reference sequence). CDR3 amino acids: CASSIGQRLYGYTF. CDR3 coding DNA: TGTGCCAGTAGTATAGGGCAGAGACTCTATGGCTACACCTTC.

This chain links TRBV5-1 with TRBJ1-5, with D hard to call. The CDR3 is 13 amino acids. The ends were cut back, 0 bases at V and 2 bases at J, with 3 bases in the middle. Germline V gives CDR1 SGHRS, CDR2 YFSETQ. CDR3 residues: CASSLVGNQPQHF. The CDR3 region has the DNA TGCGCCAGCAGCTTGGTCGGCAATCAGCCCCAGCATTTT.

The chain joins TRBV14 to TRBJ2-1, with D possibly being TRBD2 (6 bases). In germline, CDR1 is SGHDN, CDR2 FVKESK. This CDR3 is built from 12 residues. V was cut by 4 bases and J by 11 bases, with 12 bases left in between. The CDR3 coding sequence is TGTGCCAGCAGCCCCCGCGGGGCTCAGCAGTTCTTC. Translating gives CASSPRGAQQFF.